This TCR beta chain was sequenced in a study of shared clonotypes between healthy human individuals. CDR3 length equals 17 residues. V lost 0 bases and J 4 bases, leaving 17 bases between the germline ends. Germline V lookup: CDR1 LGHNA, CDR2 YSLEER. TCRdb's table, derived via immunoSEQ multiplex PCR, lists solely in-frame clones and lacks some. The table has approximately 1.5 million clones, 95% to 99% seen once. The count of this clone is one. The genes are TRBV4-3 and TRBJ2-3; the D gene is possibly TRBD2 (6 bases). The sample comprised naive CD4+ T cells sorted from blood. Subset of the sample: CD45RA+ positively selected. This TCR was sampled from a man under 40 in good health. The chain's CDR3 is CASSQDRRAISSDTQYF. The CDR3 nucleotides are TGCGCCAGCAGCCAAGATAGGAGGGCGATCTCATCAGATACGCAGTATTTT.